The next 6 T cell receptor beta chains were all read from a single sample in a study of blood T cells in healthy people across ages. Primed by a sample-barcoded 5' primer and a J-beta primer mix, a second PCR proceeded for roughly 7 to 12 cycles. TCRdb independently ran MiXCR on the 5' RACE reads; one entry per CDR3 protein. The data contain 1.8 million or so distinct CDR3 sequences, about two fifths of them singletons. Sequencing was carried out using blood. The source of these receptors is a human donor in good health.

The rearrangement uses TRBV6-5 and TRBJ2-5; D is uncertain. Germline values: CDR1 MNHEY, CDR2 SVGAGI. The CDR3 has 14 residues. The ends were cut back, 7 bases at V and 3 bases at J, with 15 bases in the middle. The CDR3 spells CASTKLGLEETQYF. CDR3 nucleotide sequence: TGTGCCAGCACTAAGTTGGGCTTGGAAGAGACCCAGTACTTC.

This clonotype was counted a few times. The chain uses TRBV2 and TRBJ1-5; D call uncertain. Per germline, CDR1 SNHLY and CDR2 FYNNEI. The CDR3 consists of 12 residues. The V gene lost 6 bases and the J gene lost 6 bases, with 9 bases spanning the gap. The chain's CDR3 is CASRRLGQPQHF. CDR3 DNA sequence: TGTGCCAGCAGACGGTTAGGTCAGCCCCAGCATTTT.

The V call is TRBV12-3 or TRBV12-4, the J call TRBJ1-1; 11 bases map to TRBD1. The CDR3 contains 15 residues. The J segment lost 10 bases and the V segment lost 2 bases, leaving 9 bases of the junction unmatched. This CDR3 is CASSLRDRGTQVAFF. The CDR3 DNA follows: TGTGCCAGCAGTTTAAGGGACAGGGGGACGCAAGTAGCTTTCTTT.

J is TRBJ1-1 and V is TRBV29-1; D is ambiguous. V gave up 0 bases and J gave up 1 base, with 6 bases separating them. Germline CDR1 reads SQVTM; CDR2 reads ANQGSEA. The CDR3 has 13 residues. CDR3 bases: TGCAGCGTTGAAGAAGTAACGAACACTGAAGCTTTCTTT. Amino acids: CSVEEVTNTEAFF.

V is TRBV6-6 and J is TRBJ2-3; possible D gene TRBD1, 6 bases. Trimming removed 6 bases from V and 2 bases from J, with 18 bases in between. The CDR3 loop spans 16 amino acids. Looked up from germline, CDR1 is MNHNY and CDR2 is SVGAGI (reference sequence). CDR3: CASRPDSTGYTDTQYF. The CDR3 DNA sequence: TGTGCCAGCAGACCCGACAGTACAGGGTACACAGATACGCAGTATTTT.

The gene calls are TRBV9 and TRBJ2-6; D is unclear. This CDR3 spans 16 amino acids. Germline V CDR1 and CDR2: SGDLS, YYNGEE. V lost 6 bases and J 0 bases, leaving 13 bases between the germline ends. The CDR3 loop reads CASNHIRNSGANVLTF. CDR3 in DNA: TGTGCCAGCAATCACATCCGGAACTCTGGGGCCAACGTCCTGACTTTC. Full variable domain (outside the CDR3, taken from reference TRBV9 and TRBJ2-6): DSGVTQTPKHLITATGQRVTLRCSPRSGDLSVYWYQQSLDQGLQFLIQYYNGEERAKGNILERFSAQQFPDLHSELNLSSLELGDSALYFCASNHIRNSGANVLTFGAGSRLTVL.